This entry lists 7 T cell receptor beta chains sequenced from one sample in a study of graft-versus-host responses after intestinal transplantation. These receptors lack a known antigen. TCRdb's table, derived via immunoSEQ multiplex PCR, lists solely in-frame clones and lacks some. The sample lists tens of thousands of clones; about 90% were seen once. This specimen consisted of unstimulated CD8+ T cells sorted from spleen or lymph node cells, obtained before intestinal transplant. These receptors all come from a human donor who received an intestinal transplant.

This sequence joins TRBV29-1 and TRBJ2-7, with 8 bases that match TRBD1. CDR1 and CDR2 from the germline V gene are SQVTM and ANQGSEA. V lost 4 bases and J lost 6; bases outside the gene matches: 14. This CDR3 has 15 residues. CDR3 loop: CSVAGQGLSGSEQYF. The CDR3 bases are TGCAGCGTTGCAGGACAGGGCCTATCCGGGAGCGAGCAGTACTTC.

CDR3 in amino acids: CASSQPQNNYGYTF. Here the CDR3 DNA reads TGCGCCAGCAGCCAACCACAGAATAACTATGGCTACACCTTC. The rearrangement joins TRBV4-1 to TRBJ1-2; D uncertain. The CDR3 length is 14 residues. V was shortened by 2 bases and J by 1 base, with 8 bases between the two germline ends. Germline-derived CDR1 and CDR2 are MGHRA and YSYEKL.

V gene TRBV18 combines with J gene TRBJ1-1; a weak D match, TRBD1 (5 bases). This CDR3 has 13 residues. The V gene's germline CDR1 is KGHSH and CDR2 LQKENI. V lost 2 bases and J lost 3, with 7 bases in between. The CDR3 spells CASSPGGDTEAFF. DNA for the CDR3: TGTGCCAGCTCACCAGGGGGGGACACTGAAGCTTTCTTT.

V and J are TRBV16 and TRBJ2-7, with D maybe TRBD1 (6 bases). Per the germline V gene, CDR1 is KGHSY and CDR2 is FQNENV. CDR3 size: 14 residues. V was cut by 4 bases and J by 4 bases, with 14 bases left in between. The CDR3 here is CASSRPEGEYEQYF. The CDR3 DNA follows: TGTGCCAGCAGCCGCCCTGAGGGGGAATACGAGCAGTACTTC.

The chain carries TRBV19 and TRBJ2-3, with D possibly TRBD2 on 7 matching bases. This CDR3 is 15 amino acids long. The germline V gene encodes CDR1 LNHDA and CDR2 SQIVND (reference sequence). Trimming took off 4 bases at V and 4 bases at J, with 15 bases between the two ends. CDR3 in DNA: TGTGCCAGTAGTACCTGGGGGGGGGCCCCAGATACGCAGTATTTT. Translated: CASSTWGGAPDTQYF.

The V and J genes are TRBV6-5 and TRBJ2-5, with 7 nucleotides matching TRBD2. Looked up from germline, CDR1 is MNHEY and CDR2 is SVGAGI. The V gene end was trimmed by 6 bases and the J gene end by 1 base; junction bases not matched to a gene: 5. This CDR3 has 14 residues. CDR3 sequence (DNA): TGTGCCAGCAGAGCGAGCGGGACCCAAGAGACCCAGTACTTC. Its translation is CASRASGTQETQYF.

This clone was detected once. The CDR3 DNA sequence: TGCGCCAGCAGCCCGGACAGCCTGTTGAACACTGAAGCTTTCTTT. Encoded protein: CASSPDSLLNTEAFF. J is TRBJ1-1 and V is TRBV4-1, with a possible D match to TRBD1 (6 bases). The CDR3 extends over 15 amino acids. Trimming pared 4 bases from V and 0 bases from J, leaving 12 bases between. Germline assignment: CDR1 MGHRA and CDR2 YSYEKL.